The following is a T cell receptor (beta chain) sequence with its context. Its antigen is currently unknown. These data belong to a study of cytotoxic CD8 clonotypes in ibrutinib-treated CLL. Sequencing was designed to attain a depth spanning 1 in 200,000 to 1 in 1 million T cells. Method: immunoSEQ multiplex PCR; TCRdb's copy keeps in-frame clones and lacks some. The sample includes roughly 300,000 clones, less than 85% of them seen just once. General study points: At the start, clonality exceeded age-matched healthy donors and followed circulating CD8+ T-cell counts. Clonality increased at ibrutinib response and stayed stable in sustained remission. At progression, however, it fell back toward baseline.

This receptor was taken from a human donor with chronic lymphocytic leukemia. Sequenced material: PBMCs, taken at disease progression, from a patient treated with ibrutinib.

CDR3 nucleotides: TGTGCCAGCAGTCGGGGAGCCGGGGAGCTGTTTTTT. Translating it yields CASSRGAGELFF. The chain joins TRBV6-5 to TRBJ2-2; D may be TRBD2 (5 bases). The CDR3 runs to 12 residues. Between the trimmed V and J ends, which lost 5 bases and 6 bases, there was a span of 7 bases. CDR1 and CDR2 (germline): MNHEY, SVGAGI.